This T cell receptor beta chain originates from a study of blood T cell repertoires in COVID-19 (dated by TCRdb to 2020 to 2021). At the level of the whole study: Samples from collaborators originated in the United States, Italy and Spain and spanned both the acute and convalescent phases of COVID-19. The material from the prospective study consisted of cDNA or gDNA derived from T cells, B-cell-depleted T cells, or PBMCs. Deeply sampled blood TCRbeta repertoires from subjects exposed to, actively infected with, or recovered from COVID-19 were included in the dataset. The repertoires were made available in a free public database intended to serve as a resource for research on the immune response to SARS-CoV-2. The samples were drawn from the first 160 participants of the ongoing ImmuneRACE study and from about 1,200 subjects provided by 6 global collaborators. Nearly every sample came with metadata listing a de-identified subject ID, COVID-19 status, age in years and sex. Where available, HLA class I and class II types were taken from metadata supplied by the sample provider and were not determined by assay-based typing.

The investigation overall reported the following: How much clinical and demographic metadata was included differed by source and by participant, and the metadata was provided uncurated.

As to this clone: Its antigen target is currently unknown. Base quality data are lacking; no much larger clone is found one base away.

For CDR1 and CDR2, the germline V gene (reference sequence) lists SGHNT and YYREEE. The germline V end is reduced by 2 bases and the J end by 7 bases; junction bases left unmatched: 12. There are 16 amino acids in the CDR3, from cysteine to phenylalanine inclusive. Only the CDR3 portion is preserved as DNA: 48 bases, with reading frame beginning at the first base. The collaborating institutions used their own protocols to collect whole blood in K2EDTA tubes. For TCRbeta analysis, collaborators shipped samples as frozen whole blood, isolated PBMCs, or DNA extracted from either of those sample types. TCRbeta CDR3 regions were amplified from genomic DNA by means of the immunoSEQ Assay, a bias-controlled multiplex PCR. In the original analysis: The number of nucleated cells in each sample was estimated by amplification of reference gene primers within the assay. To quantify the absolute abundance of each unique TCRbeta CDR3 rearrangement, sequence reads were collapsed and filtered. For each sample, productive Simpson clonality was calculated by taking the square root of Simpson's diversity index across productive rearrangements. TCRdb took over this immuneACCESS table, retaining in-frame rearrangements with V and J assigned. Such tables are incomplete; in checked studies, under half of the missing clones stem from an unresolved V gene, and the remainder is unexplained. That table is the source of V, J and clone size, and D and trimming were worked out from the DNA. The sample table holds tens of thousands of clones, of which about 81% were seen once. The top ten constitute 10% to 15% of the sample.

The sample was peripheral blood. The chain is encoded by TRBV5-4 joined to TRBJ2-1; 7 bases in between match TRBD2. This TCR came from a human donor in a cohort sampled during active COVID-19. The CDR3 reads CASSFRGGDRSNEQFF. The DNA reads TGTGCCAGCAGCTTTCGGGGAGGGGACCGTTCGAATGAGCAGTTCTTC.